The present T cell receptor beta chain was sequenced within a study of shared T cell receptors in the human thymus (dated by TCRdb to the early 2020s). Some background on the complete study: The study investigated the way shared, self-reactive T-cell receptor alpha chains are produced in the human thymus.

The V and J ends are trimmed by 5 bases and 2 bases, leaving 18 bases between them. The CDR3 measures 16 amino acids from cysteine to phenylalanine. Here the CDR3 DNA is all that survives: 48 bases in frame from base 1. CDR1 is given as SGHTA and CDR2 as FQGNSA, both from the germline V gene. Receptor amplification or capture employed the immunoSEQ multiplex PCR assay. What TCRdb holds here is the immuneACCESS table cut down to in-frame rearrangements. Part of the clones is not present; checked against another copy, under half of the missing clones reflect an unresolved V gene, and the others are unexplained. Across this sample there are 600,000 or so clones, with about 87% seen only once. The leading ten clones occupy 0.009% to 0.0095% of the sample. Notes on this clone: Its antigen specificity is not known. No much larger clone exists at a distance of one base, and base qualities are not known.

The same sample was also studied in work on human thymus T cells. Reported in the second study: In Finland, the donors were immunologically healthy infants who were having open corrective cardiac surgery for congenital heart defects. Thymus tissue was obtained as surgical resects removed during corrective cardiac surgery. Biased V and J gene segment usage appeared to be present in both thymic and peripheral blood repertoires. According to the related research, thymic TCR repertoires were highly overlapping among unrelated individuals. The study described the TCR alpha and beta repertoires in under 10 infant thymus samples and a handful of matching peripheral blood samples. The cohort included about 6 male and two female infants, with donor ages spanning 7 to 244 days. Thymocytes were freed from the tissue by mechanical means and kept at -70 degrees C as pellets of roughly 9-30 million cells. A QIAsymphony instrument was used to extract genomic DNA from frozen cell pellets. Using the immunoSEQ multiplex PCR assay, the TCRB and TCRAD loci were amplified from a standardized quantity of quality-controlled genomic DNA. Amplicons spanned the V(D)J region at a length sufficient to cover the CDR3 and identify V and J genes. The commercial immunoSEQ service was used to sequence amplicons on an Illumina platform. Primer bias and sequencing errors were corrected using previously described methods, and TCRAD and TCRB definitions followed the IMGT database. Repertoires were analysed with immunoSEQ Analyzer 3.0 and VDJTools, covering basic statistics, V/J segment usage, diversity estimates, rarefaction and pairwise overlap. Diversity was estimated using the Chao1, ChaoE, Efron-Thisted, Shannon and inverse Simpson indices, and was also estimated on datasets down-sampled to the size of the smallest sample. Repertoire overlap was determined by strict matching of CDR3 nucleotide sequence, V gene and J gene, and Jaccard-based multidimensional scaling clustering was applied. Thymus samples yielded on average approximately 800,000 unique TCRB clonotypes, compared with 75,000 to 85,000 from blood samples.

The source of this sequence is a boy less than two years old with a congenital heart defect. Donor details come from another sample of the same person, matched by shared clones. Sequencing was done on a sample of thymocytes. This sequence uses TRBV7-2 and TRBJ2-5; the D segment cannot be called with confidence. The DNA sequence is TGTGCCAGCAGCCACACACAGACCCACACACAAGAGACCCAGTACTTC. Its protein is CASSHTQTHTQETQYF. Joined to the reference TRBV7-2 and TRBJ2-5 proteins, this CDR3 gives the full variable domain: GAGVSQSPSNKVTEKGKDVELRCDPISGHTALYWYRQSLGQGLEFLIYFQGNSAPDKSGLPSDRFSAERTGGSVSTLTIQRTQQEDSAVYLCASSHTQTHTQETQYFGPGTRLLVL.